This TCR beta chain emerged from a study of tumor and adjacent non-tumor tissue in lung cancer. Whole-study context: Aged 31 to 76 years, patients included nine to ten men and 4 to 6 women with stage I to III disease.

TCRbeta libraries were built with three rounds of nested PCR, modified from ARM-PCR. TCRdb recomputed calls from the multiplex PCR reads with MiXCR, one row per CDR3 protein. The sample holds around 80,000 distinct CDR3 sequences; over 60% are singletons and the top ten take 40%. In the case of this clonotype: The antigen remains unidentified. One end of the junction fails to match germline, which may point to a read error.

This sample's RNA came from whole unsorted tissue. More than 3 cm separated this lung sample from the edge of the tumor. This CDR3 comprises 14 residues. Study-wide results and limits: TCR diversity was significantly greater in tumor than normal lung tissue. In normal lung, the top 100 clones were significantly more dominant than in tumor.

The rearrangement uses TRBV12-3 or TRBV12-4 and TRBJ2-3; D uncertain. This TCR was recovered from a man between 65 and 85 years old with non-small cell lung cancer. Specimen: distant non-tumor lung tissue. DNA of the CDR3: TGTGCCAGCAGTTTAGCCCAACCCAGTTCGAGGCAGTGTTTT. Its protein is CASSLAQPSSRQCF.